A selection of T cell receptor beta chains follows, all from one sample in a study of CDR3 diversity in severe acne. From the PCR reads, TCRdb called clonotypes with MiXCR, one entry per CDR3 protein. The repertoire holds around 85,000 distinct CDR3 sequences, with approximately 49% as singletons. The sample consisted of blood. These receptors were collected from a male donor with severe acne vulgaris. The CDR3 runs from the conserved cysteine through the conserved F or W. The D gene is left open where the match is weak. Some rows mark clone size as missing; the rest say once, few, many or name a class of expanded clone.

clone_size	v_call	j_call	d_call	cdr3_nt	cdr3_aa
many	TRBV29-1	TRBJ1-2	TRBD1	TGCAGCGTTGAATCAGTGAGAGGAAGGGGGCATGGCTACACCTTC	CSVESVRGRGHGYTF
NA	TRBV6-1	TRBJ2-5	NA	TGTGCCAGCATCCTTGGACTAACGGGAGTCGAAGGGACCCAGTACTTC	CASILGLTGVEGTQYF
NA	TRBV2	TRBJ2-7	TRBD2	TGTGCCAGCAGTGAAGTGGGGACTAAAGGCTACGAGCAGTACTTC	CASSEVGTKGYEQYF
NA	TRBV5-1	TRBJ2-3	TRBD2	TGCGCCAGCAGCTTCAGAATTACTAGCGCAGATACGCAGTATTTT	CASSFRITSADTQYF
many	TRBV5-8	TRBJ2-5	NA	TGTGCCAGCAGCTTCTTCTACGGGACGGTACAAGAGACCCAGTACTTC	CASSFFYGTVQETQYF
NA	TRBV25-1	TRBJ1-4	NA	TGTGCCAGCAGTTACCTCCGGACGGCGACTAATGAAAAACTGTTTTTT	CASSYLRTATNEKLFF
medium-sized	TRBV20-1	TRBJ2-3	NA	TGCAGTGCTAGAGTCGGCGGTTCCACAGATACGCAGTATTTT	CSARVGGSTDTQYF
NA	TRBV20-1	TRBJ2-1	NA	TGCAGCCTAAGACTGGATTTCAATGAGCAGTTCTTC	CSLRLDFNEQFF
NA	TRBV2	TRBJ1-5	NA	TGTGCCAGTAGGGGGGAGGGGGTACAGCCCCAGCATTTT	CASRGEGVQPQHF
medium-sized	TRBV10-3	TRBJ2-7	TRBD2	TGTGCCATCCGAACTAGCGGGAGCGAGCAGTACTTC	CAIRTSGSEQYF
NA	TRBV10-3	TRBJ1-5	NA	TGTGCCATCAGTGAGTCGGGTTCTGATCAGCCCCAGCATTTT	CAISESGSDQPQHF
NA	TRBV2	TRBJ1-4	NA	TGTGCCAGCAGTCCGGTGAGAGGGTTGGGTGAAAAACTGTTTTTT	CASSPVRGLGEKLFF
NA	TRBV20-1	TRBJ2-7	NA	TGCAGTGCCAGACACCTGGGACCGAGCTCCTACGAGCAGTACTTC	CSARHLGPSSYEQYF
NA	TRBV10-2	TRBJ1-5	NA	TGCGCCAGCGGGATCAATCAGCCCCAGCATTTT	CASGINQPQHF
NA	TRBV16	TRBJ2-5	NA	TGTGCCAGCAGCCAATGGGTCCGCCAAGAGACCCAGTACTTC	CASSQWVRQETQYF
NA	TRBV25-1	TRBJ2-5	NA	TGTGCCAGCAAACCTCAGGGGCACGAGACCCAGTACTTC	CASKPQGHETQYF
NA	TRBV20-1	TRBJ2-7	NA	TGCAGTGCTAGAGATCGAATAGAATACGGGCAGTACTTC	CSARDRIEYGQYF
NA	TRBV9	TRBJ1-2	NA	TGTGCCAGCAGCGTAGCCTCTCGGTACACCTTC	CASSVASRYTF
NA	TRBV10-3	TRBJ1-1	NA	TGTGCCACTGGGGAGGTAAACACTGAAGCTTTCTTT	CATGEVNTEAFF
NA	TRBV6-5	TRBJ1-2	NA	TGTGCCAGTACAGGGAACAACTATGGCTACACCTTC	CASTGNNYGYTF
NA	TRBV24-1	TRBJ2-1	TRBD2	TGTGCCATCCAACTCGACGGGAGGTGTATCGATGAGCAGTTCTTC	CAIQLDGRCIDEQFF
many	TRBV5-8	TRBJ2-3	NA	TGTGCCAGCAGCTTGGGTATATCGGCGGGGGATACGCAGTATTTT	CASSLGISAGDTQYF
NA	TRBV3-1	TRBJ2-2	NA	TGTGCCAGCAGCCAAGGGACAGTAAGGGCCGGGGAGCTGTTTTTT	CASSQGTVRAGELFF
few	TRBV28	TRBJ2-7	NA	TGTGCCAGCAGTCCTAGGACAACTTACGAGCAGTACTTC	CASSPRTTYEQYF
NA	TRBV12-3/TRBV12-4	TRBJ2-2	NA	NA	CASSGYYEQYFGELFF
many	TRBV7-6	TRBJ2-2	NA	TGTGCCAGCAGCTTGGTGGGGGCCGGGGAGCTGTTTTTT	CASSLVGAGELFF
NA	TRBV6-2/TRBV6-3	TRBJ2-4	TRBD1	TGTGCCAGCAACCCCAGGGGGATCAGCGCTCTAATTCAGTACTTC	CASNPRGISALIQYF
NA	TRBV7-6	TRBJ2-3	TRBD2	TGTGCCGGCGGGTCGACTAGCGGGAGTTACGATACGCAGTATTTT	CAGGSTSGSYDTQYF
NA	TRBV20-1	TRBJ2-7	TRBD2	TGCAGTGGCGGACTAGCGGGGTCCTACGAGCAGTACTTC	CSGGLAGSYEQYF
medium-sized	TRBV10-3	TRBJ2-1	TRBD2	TGTGCCATCAGGACGACTAGCGGGAGGGTCAATGAGCAGTTCTTC	CAIRTTSGRVNEQFF
many	TRBV7-9	TRBJ1-6	TRBD1	TGTGCCAGCAGCCCCCGGGACAGGGCTTCGCCCCTCCACTTT	CASSPRDRASPLHF
few	TRBV6-2/TRBV6-3	TRBJ2-1	NA	TGTGCCAGCAGTACTCAGGGGGGGTCCTACAATGAGCAGTTCTTC	CASSTQGGSYNEQFF
many	TRBV10-3	TRBJ2-1	TRBD2	TGTGCCATCAGTGAAGAGCGGGGGGGATACAATGAGCAGTTCTTC	CAISEERGGYNEQFF
NA	TRBV20-1	TRBJ1-1	NA	TGCAGTGCAACCGGGACGGGAAGAACTGAAGCTTTCTTT	CSATGTGRTEAFF
NA	TRBV10-3	TRBJ1-1	NA	TGTGCCAGCAGTTTTACCGGGGCTGAAGCTTTCTTT	CASSFTGAEAFF
few	TRBV7-9	TRBJ1-6	TRBD1	TGTGCCAGCAGCGTTGGGGACAGGGTAGGTTGCTCACCCCTCCACTTT	CASSVGDRVGCSPLHF
many	TRBV12-3/TRBV12-4	TRBJ2-7	NA	TGTGCCAGCAGTTTAAGACCGAAAAACTACGAGCAGTACTTC	CASSLRPKNYEQYF
NA	TRBV5-5	TRBJ1-5	NA	TGTGCCAGCAGCTTCGGGAATAGCAATCAGCCCCAGCATTTT	CASSFGNSNQPQHF
NA	TRBV10-2	TRBJ2-7	TRBD2	TGCGCCAGCAGTGAGGTCCCTAGCGGGAGCGACGAGCAGTACTTC	CASSEVPSGSDEQYF
NA	TRBV20-1	TRBJ2-5	TRBD2	TGCAGTGCTAGTACTAGCGGGAGCCCGGGGGAGACCCAGTACTTC	CSASTSGSPGETQYF
NA	TRBV15	TRBJ2-3	NA	TGTGCCACCAGCAGGGGGGCGGGGAATGGGGATTCAACCCTGCACTTT	CATSRGAGNGDSTLHF
NA	TRBV6-2/TRBV6-3	TRBJ1-1	NA	TGTGCCAGCAGCTCCCGGGAGAACACTGGAGCTTTCTTT	CASSSRENTGAFF
NA	TRBV24-1	TRBJ2-2	NA	TGTGCCACCAGAGATATGGGGGATAACGGGGAGCTGTTTTTT	CATRDMGDNGELFF
many	TRBV5-6	TRBJ2-5	TRBD2	TGTGCCAGCAGCTTGGACGGGCAGGCGGGAGGGTGGGAGACCCAGTACTTC	CASSLDGQAGGWETQYF
many	TRBV4-2	TRBJ2-1	TRBD2	TGTGCCAGCAGCCCAATCAGTCCGGGGACTAGCGGGAGTAGCGATACTACTAATGAGCAGTTCTTC	CASSPISPGTSGSSDTTNEQFF
NA	TRBV7-9	TRBJ2-5	NA	TGTGCCAGCAGCTTAGTACACAACCAACTATTCCAAGAGACCCAGTACTTC	CASSLVHNQLFQETQYF
NA	TRBV25-1	TRBJ1-1	NA	TGTGCCAGCGGTTGGACGGGCTCTGAAGCTTTCTTT	CASGWTGSEAFF
once	TRBV12-3/TRBV12-4	TRBJ2-3	TRBD2	TGTGCCAGCAACGGCGGGAGGGCTGATACGCAGTATTTT	CASNGGRADTQYF
NA	TRBV20-1	TRBJ2-3	TRBD2	TGCAGTGCTAAGGGAGGGGTCTACAATGAGCAGTATTTT	CSAKGGVYNEQYF
once	TRBV10-3	TRBJ2-7	NA	TGTGCCAGCAGCTTGCCCCTGGACCATGTGGACTACGAGCAGTACTTC	CASSLPLDHVDYEQYF